This entry features one T cell receptor beta chain sequence. The antigen is unknown. This sample is part of a study of T cell responses to AZD1222 COVID-19 vaccine. Study-wide findings and caveats: Baseline seropositives among AZD1222 recipients totaled only five to seven. Females outnumbered males among donors, who were mostly white British; clonal diversity was possibly underestimated. CD4 TCRs associated with vaccination spanned spike, dominating at 160-218 and 743-854.

The V gene's germline CDR1 is ENHRY and CDR2 SYGVKD. V lost 9 bases, J lost 3 bases, and 11 bases lay in between. The CDR3 runs 12 residues. Profiled with immunoSEQ multiplex PCR; TCRdb holds only in-frame clones, not every one. Among around 84,000 clones, 92% were seen once, and the ten largest hold 7% to 8.5%. Sequencing used peripheral blood, obtained on day 0 of MenACWY control vaccination. The TCR originated in an adult in good health. The chain joins TRBV10-3 to TRBJ1-1, with D possibly being TRBD1 (6 bases). The CDR3 DNA sequence: TGTGCCATACAGGGAGGGGACACTGAAGCTTTCTTT. This gives the protein CAIQGGDTEAFF.